Below, 11 T cell receptor beta chains from the same sample are listed, as sequenced in a study of Tregs in tolerant kidney transplant recipients. Sequenced by immunoSEQ multiplex PCR; TCRdb stores in-frame clones only, minus some. Of 4,200 or so clones in the sample, around 58% were seen once. For these TCRs, the target antigens are not known. Sequencing input: CD8+ T cells from blood cultured with allogeneic cells. These receptors were collected from a human donor in good health.

The chain is built from TRBV13 and TRBJ2-5, with 7 bases fitting TRBD2. Trimming took 1 base from V and 2 from J; bases not matched to a gene: 4. Germline V CDR1 and CDR2: PRHDT, FYEKMQ (reference sequence). The CDR3 is 15 amino acids. CDR3 DNA: TGTGCCAGCAGCTTAGTGGGGGGGATACAAGAGACCCAGTACTTC. Protein sequence: CASSLVGGIQETQYF.

The gene calls are TRBV9 and TRBJ1-2; D might be TRBD1 (5 bases). This CDR3 is 16 amino acids long. V lost 2 bases to trimming and J lost 0 bases, with 14 bases between them. Germline values: CDR1 SGDLS, CDR2 YYNGEE. The CDR3 sequence: CASSVRLDTANYGYTF. Here the CDR3 DNA reads TGTGCCAGCAGCGTGAGATTGGACACAGCTAACTATGGCTACACCTTC.

The chain recombines TRBV10-3 with TRBJ1-1; D is perhaps TRBD1 (5 bases). Trimming stripped 4 bases from V and 0 bases from J, with 9 bases between. The germline gives CDR1 ENHRY, CDR2 SYGVKD. The CDR3 is made up of 14 amino acids. The CDR3 loop reads CAISGEGMNTEAFF. For the CDR3, the DNA is TGTGCCATCAGTGGAGAGGGGATGAACACTGAAGCTTTCTTT.

V usage is TRBV6-5 and J usage is TRBJ1-1, with D perhaps matching TRBD1 (5 bases). Trimming pared 5 bases from V and 5 bases from J, leaving 15 bases between. The CDR3 has 14 amino acids. Germline CDR1 reads MNHEY; CDR2 reads SVGAGI. CDR3 coding DNA: TGTGCCAGCAGTCCCTACAGGTCTTTAACTGAAGCTTTCTTT. As protein: CASSPYRSLTEAFF.

This sequence joins TRBV5-4 and TRBJ2-7, with TRBD1 as a possible D gene (6 bases). Germline-derived CDR1 and CDR2 are SGHNT and YYREEE (reference sequence). The germline V and J ends were trimmed by 2 bases and 5 bases, with 14 bases remaining between them. The length of the CDR3 is 14 residues. Here the CDR3 DNA reads TGTGCCAGCAGCTTTGGGCAGGGGTCGAACGAGCAGTACTTC. It encodes CASSFGQGSNEQYF.

V usage is TRBV9 and J usage is TRBJ1-2, with D hard to call. In germline, CDR1 is SGDLS, CDR2 YYNGEE. V was trimmed by 6 bases and J by 6 bases, leaving 6 bases between them. The CDR3 length is 10 residues. The chain's CDR3 is CASTSDGYTF. The CDR3 DNA sequence: TGTGCCAGCACCTCAGATGGCTACACCTTC.

This clone was detected a few times. This sequence joins TRBV5-4 and TRBJ1-6, with 10 bases fitting TRBD1. Germline V gene lookup returns CDR1 SGHNT and CDR2 YYREEE (reference sequence). The J segment lost 5 bases and the V segment lost 4 bases, leaving 3 bases of the junction unmatched. The CDR3 loop spans 15 amino acids. The chain's CDR3 is CASSRGTGDNSPLHF. The CDR3 DNA follows: TGTGCCAGCAGCAGGGGGACAGGGGATAATTCACCCCTCCACTTT.

This clone ranks as large. This chain links TRBV19 with TRBJ1-1; weak D call: TRBD1 (5 bases). The CDR3 is 14 residues long. CDR1 and CDR2 from the germline V gene are LNHDA and SQIVND (reference sequence). Trimming stripped 7 bases from V and 5 bases from J, with 17 bases between. CDR3 in amino acids: CASTPGLSGTEAFF. DNA for the CDR3: TGTGCCAGTACCCCAGGGCTATCGGGAACTGAAGCTTTCTTT.

This clone was observed a few times. CDR3 loop: CASSQAQGIAKNIQYF. CDR3 in DNA: TGCGCCAGCAGCCAAGCTCAGGGCATAGCCAAAAACATTCAGTACTTC. This chain connects TRBV4-1 to TRBJ2-4; weak D call: TRBD1 (5 bases). The length of the CDR3 is 16 residues. The germline V and J ends were trimmed by 1 base and 0 bases, with 10 bases remaining between them. CDR1 MGHRA and CDR2 YSYEKL come from the germline V gene.

This chain uses TRBV4-1 with TRBJ2-7, with a tentative D call TRBD2 (6 bases). V dropped 1 base and J dropped 7 bases, with 11 bases sitting between them. The CDR3 loop spans 13 amino acids. CDR1 is MGHRA, CDR2 YSYEKL, per germline. CDR3 sequence reads: CASSQVGRYEQYF. The CDR3 DNA reads as TGCGCCAGCAGCCAAGTCGGGAGATATGAGCAGTACTTC.

The rearrangement joins TRBV9 to TRBJ2-1, with TRBD2 matching over 12 bases. With V trimmed by 0 bases and J by 8 bases, 6 bases remained unmatched. The CDR3 totals 16 residues. Germline CDR1 reads SGDLS; CDR2 reads YYNGEE. CDR3: CASSVDLAGGDDEQFF. The CDR3 DNA reads TGTGCCAGCAGCGTAGACCTAGCGGGAGGGGACGATGAGCAGTTCTTC. The whole variable domain, filled in from reference TRBV9 and TRBJ2-1, reads DSGVTQTPKHLITATGQRVTLRCSPRSGDLSVYWYQQSLDQGLQFLIQYYNGEERAKGNILERFSAQQFPDLHSELNLSSLELGDSALYFCASSVDLAGGDDEQFFGPGTRLTVL.